Listed below are T cell receptor beta chains from one sample, sequenced in a study of post-analysis software for immune sequencing data. TCRdb re-derived calls from the PCR reads in MiXCR, one entry per CDR3 protein. The sample includes 450,000 or so distinct CDR3 sequences, around 40% of them seen just once. Sequenced: blood. These receptors came from a girl aged 5 to 17 with multiple sclerosis. The CDR3 runs from the conserved cysteine through the conserved F or W. D genes are given only for firm matches. For some rows the clone size is stated as once, few or many, or as a class when expanded; others skip it.

>TRBJ2-1|TRBV6-1|.|.
TGTGCCAGCAGCAAAGGGTCTAGCATCGTATACAATGAGCAGTTCTTC
CASSKGSSIVYNEQFF
>TRBJ2-7|TRBV3-1|.|TRBD2
TGTGCCACCCAGGGCCTAGCGGGGAAAGAGGGGCTTTACGAGCAGTACTTC
CATQGLAGKEGLYEQYF
>TRBJ2-7|TRBV3-1|few|.
TGTGCCAGCAGCCAAGATTTGACCCGCGACGAGCAGTACTTC
CASSQDLTRDEQYF
>TRBJ1-4|TRBV4-1|.|.
TGCGCCAGCAGCCAAGATGCGGGGGCGGAGGAAAAACTGTTTTTT
CASSQDAGAEEKLFF
>TRBJ2-7|TRBV4-1|.|TRBD2
TGCGCCAGCAGCCCCAGATGGACTAGCGGGAGTGGTTACGAGCAGTACTTC
CASSPRWTSGSGYEQYF
>TRBJ2-6|TRBV20-1|few|.
TGCAGTGCTCGCTGGGGGCCCCGCTCTGGGGCCAACGTCCTGACTTTC
CSARWGPRSGANVLTF
>TRBJ2-7|TRBV3-1|.|TRBD2
TGTGCCAGCAGCCAAGATCCTAGGGCTAGCGGAACCTACGAGCAGTACTTC
CASSQDPRASGTYEQYF
>TRBJ2-7|TRBV12-3/TRBV12-4|few|TRBD2
TGTGCCAGCAGTTTACGACTAGCGGGACCTTACGAGCAGTACTTC
CASSLRLAGPYEQYF
>TRBJ1-2|TRBV7-2|once|.
TGTGCCAGCAGCTTAGCGGGAAGCGCGGGGACGGATAGGGGGAGCGGTGAGGACTATGGCTACACCTTC
CASSLAGSAGTDRGSGEDYGYTF
>TRBJ1-2|TRBV20-1|.|.
TGCAGCCCATCAGGGGTACGAGGCTACACCTTC
CSPSGVRGYTF
>TRBJ2-7|TRBV6-5|few|TRBD1
TGTGCCAGCAGTTTCCGGACAGGCTCCTACGAGCAGTACTTC
CASSFRTGSYEQYF
>TRBJ2-1|TRBV5-1|few|.
TGCGCCAGCAGCTTGGAGCGACAAGACAATGAGCAGTTCTTC
CASSLERQDNEQFF
>TRBJ2-7|TRBV24-1|.|.
TGTGCCACCAGTGAGCCCCAGGGCAAGCAGTACTTC
CATSEPQGKQYF
>TRBJ2-3|TRBV7-9|few|.
TGTGCCAGCAGTAGGAGCCTCACAGATACGCAGTATTTT
CASSRSLTDTQYF
>TRBJ2-5|TRBV2|.|.
TGTGCCAGCAGTGAAGAGGGGCGGGAGACCCAGTACTTC
CASSEEGRETQYF
>TRBJ2-1|TRBV5-1|.|TRBD2
TGCGCCAGCAACGAAGGCGGACTAGCGGGAGTTAATGAGCAGTTCTTC
CASNEGGLAGVNEQFF
>TRBJ1-1|TRBV20-1|few|.
TGCAGTGCCAAGTCTCCCCAGGGAGTAGGGACTGAAGCTTTCTTT
CSAKSPQGVGTEAFF
>TRBJ1-3|TRBV7-2|few|.
TGTGCCAGCAGCCCATTCGGGGGCGCTGGAAACACCATATATTTT
CASSPFGGAGNTIYF
>TRBJ2-7|TRBV7-2|many|TRBD1
TGTGCCAGCAGGACTGGACAGGACTCCTACGAGCAGTACTTC
CASRTGQDSYEQYF
>TRBJ2-1|TRBV6-1|few|TRBD2
TGTGCCAGCAGAGCTAGCGGGATAGTCTATGAGCAGTTCTTC
CASRASGIVYEQFF
>TRBJ2-1|TRBV9|.|TRBD2
TGTGCCAGCAGCCCTCTAGCGGAGCCCTACAATGAGCAGTTCTTC
CASSPLAEPYNEQFF
>TRBJ2-7|TRBV4-1|.|TRBD1
TGCGCCAGCAGCCTCAGTGCCGGGACAGAAGGGGTATACGAGCAGTACTTC
CASSLSAGTEGVYEQYF
>TRBJ2-1|TRBV6-1|.|TRBD1
TGTGCCAGCAGTGAAGAGCAGGGGGATGAGCAGTTCTTC
CASSEEQGDEQFF
>TRBJ2-7|TRBV7-2|few|.
TGTGCCAGCAGCTTAGCGCAAACAGACGAGCAGTACTTC
CASSLAQTDEQYF
>TRBJ1-1|TRBV6-6|few|.
TGTGCCAGCATCCGGGGACAAATGAACACTGAAGCTTTCTTT
CASIRGQMNTEAFF
>TRBJ1-1|TRBV3-1|.|TRBD1
TGTGCCAGCAGCCAAGTGGGACAGTTCACTGAAGCTTTCTTT
CASSQVGQFTEAFF
>TRBJ2-7|TRBV7-3|.|TRBD2
TGTGCCAGCAGCTTAGGGCTAGCGGGATGGGATGAGCAGTACTTC
CASSLGLAGWDEQYF
>TRBJ2-7|TRBV11-2|.|.
TGTGCCAGCAGAAGACTCCGGGACAAAGCCTACGAGCAGTACTTC
CASRRLRDKAYEQYF
>TRBJ2-5|TRBV20-1|many|.
TGCAGTGCTAGAGATGGGGCAGGACAAGAGACCCAGTACTTC
CSARDGAGQETQYF
>TRBJ2-7|TRBV5-1|.|.
TGCGCCAGCAGCTTGGCAGGCGTTACCTACGAGCAGTACTTC
CASSLAGVTYEQYF
>TRBJ1-2|TRBV21-1|few|.
TGTGCCAGCAGCAAAACTCAGGGATCCTATGGCTACACCTTC
CASSKTQGSYGYTF
>TRBJ1-1|TRBV20-1|.|.
TGCAGTGCTAGTGCCGGGGCGATGACTGAAGCTTTCTTT
CSASAGAMTEAFF
>TRBJ1-4|TRBV5-1|.|.
TGCGCCAGCAGCTTGGGGGCCGGTAATGAAAAACTGTTTTTT
CASSLGAGNEKLFF
>TRBJ1-1|TRBV5-6|.|.
TGTGCCAGCAGCCAACCGCCTTTGGGGAACATGAACACTGAAGCTTTCTTT
CASSQPPLGNMNTEAFF
>TRBJ2-7|TRBV4-1|.|TRBD2
TGCGCCGGCAGCCAAGATGGGCTAGCGGGAGGTGAGCAGTACTTC
CAGSQDGLAGGEQYF
>TRBJ1-5|TRBV5-1|.|.
TGCGCCAGCAGCGAAACGGAAGGGCAGCCCCAGCATTTT
CASSETEGQPQHF
>TRBJ1-2|TRBV20-1|.|.
TGCAGTGCTAGAGCCCAAACAGGACTAAGTGGCTACACCTTC
CSARAQTGLSGYTF
>TRBJ2-1|TRBV6-5|.|.
TGTGCCAGCAAAAAGGGTCGTTTAGCAGGCAATGAGCAGTTCTTC
CASKKGRLAGNEQFF
>TRBJ2-3|TRBV11-2|.|.
TGTGCCAGCAGCTTACCTGGCCCCACTGCGGGCCCCTACACAGATACGCAGTATTTT
CASSLPGPTAGPYTDTQYF
>TRBJ2-3|TRBV6-2/TRBV6-3|.|.
TGTGCCAGCAGTTACTCGGAGGGAGACGCAGATACGCAGTATTTT
CASSYSEGDADTQYF
>TRBJ1-2|TRBV7-9|.|.
TGTGCCAGCAGCTTAGGGTCCCCTCTATATGGCTACACCTTC
CASSLGSPLYGYTF
>TRBJ2-7|TRBV20-1|few|.
TGCAGTGCCCGAGGGGCCGAGCAGTACTTC
CSARGAEQYF
>TRBJ2-1|TRBV6-6|.|.
TGTGCCAGCAGTTACCAGGGGTACAACCAGTTCTTC
CASSYQGYNQFF
>TRBJ2-3|TRBV4-2|.|.
TGTGCCAGCAGCCAGGCTACTAGGCGGGACACAGATACGCAGTATTTT
CASSQATRRDTDTQYF
>TRBJ2-5|TRBV29-1|.|TRBD2
TGCAGCGTCGTAGGACTAGCGGATTTAGGGACCCAGTACTTC
CSVVGLADLGTQYF
>TRBJ2-3|TRBV6-1|.|.
TGTGCCAGCAGTGAATGGGCAGGGGGCACAGATACGCAGTATTTT
CASSEWAGGTDTQYF
>TRBJ1-6|TRBV7-2|few|.
TGTGCCAGCAGCCTAGACAGGACACCCCTCCACTTT
CASSLDRTPLHF
>TRBJ2-5|TRBV7-2|.|.
TGTGCCAGCAGCTTAGACCCGGGGTACGAGACCCAGTACTTC
CASSLDPGYETQYF
>TRBJ2-7|TRBV12-3/TRBV12-4|few|.
TGTGCCAGCAGTCCTCCGGGGATGGCCCCCTACGAGCAGTACTTC
CASSPPGMAPYEQYF
>TRBJ2-7|TRBV12-3/TRBV12-4|.|.
TGTGCCAGCAGTCACGATGGGAGCGCGACTTCCTACGAGCAGTACTTC
CASSHDGSATSYEQYF
>TRBJ2-3|TRBV20-1|few|TRBD1
TGCAGTGCTGAGACAGGGGTGAGGACGGATACGCAGTATTTT
CSAETGVRTDTQYF
>TRBJ2-7|TRBV9|few|.
TGTGCCAGCAGCGCCGGAGGATCCGCCGCCTACGAGCAGTACTTC
CASSAGGSAAYEQYF
>TRBJ2-7|TRBV9|.|TRBD1
TGTGCCAGCAGCGTAGACCAGGGGGCTTACGAGCAGTACTTC
CASSVDQGAYEQYF
>TRBJ2-1|TRBV4-2|few|TRBD2
TGTGCCAGCAGCCAGGACATAGCGGGAGGGCCCTCCTACAATGAGCAGTTCTTC
CASSQDIAGGPSYNEQFF
>TRBJ2-5|TRBV20-1|.|.
TGCAGTGCTCTGGACAGCAAAAAAGAGACCCAGTACTTC
CSALDSKKETQYF